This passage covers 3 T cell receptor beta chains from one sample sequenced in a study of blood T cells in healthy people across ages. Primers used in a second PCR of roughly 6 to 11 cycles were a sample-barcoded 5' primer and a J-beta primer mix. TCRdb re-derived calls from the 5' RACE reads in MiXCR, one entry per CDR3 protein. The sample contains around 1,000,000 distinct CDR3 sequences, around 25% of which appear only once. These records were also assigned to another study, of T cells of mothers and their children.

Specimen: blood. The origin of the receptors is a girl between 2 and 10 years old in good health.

This CDR3 reads CSARDNGQGLTGELFF. CDR3 coding DNA: TGCAGTGCTAGAGATAACGGGCAGGGGCTCACCGGGGAGCTGTTTTTT. The chain carries TRBV20-1 and TRBJ2-2; TRBD1 is a possible D gene (6 bases). Trimming left V 0 bases short and J 4 bases short, with 15 bases between. Germline lookup yields CDR1 DFQATT and CDR2 SNEGSKA (reference sequence). The CDR3 runs 16 residues.

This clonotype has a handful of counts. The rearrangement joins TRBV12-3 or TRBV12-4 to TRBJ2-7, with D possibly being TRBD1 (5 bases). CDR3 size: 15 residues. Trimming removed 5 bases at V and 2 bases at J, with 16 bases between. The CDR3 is CASSLRHGAPYEQYF. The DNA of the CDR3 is TGTGCCAGCAGTCTTCGACATGGGGCCCCCTACGAGCAGTACTTC.

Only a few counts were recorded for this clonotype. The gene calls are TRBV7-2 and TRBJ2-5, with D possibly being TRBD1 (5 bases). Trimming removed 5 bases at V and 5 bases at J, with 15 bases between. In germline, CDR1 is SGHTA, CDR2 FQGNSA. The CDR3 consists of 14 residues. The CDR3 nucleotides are TGTGCCAGCAGCCCCGTGGTAGGGGCTGAGACCCAGTACTTC. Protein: CASSPVVGAETQYF.